This is a list of T cell receptor beta chains from one sample in a study of OX40 agonist ivuxolimab in advanced cancers. The protocol was immunoSEQ multiplex PCR, while the TCRdb copy is restricted to in-frame clones and leaves out a portion. The sample has about 90,000 clones, under 95% seen once. Sequenced here: CD4+ or CD8+ T cells sorted from blood, sampled in a trial of the OX40 agonist ivuxolimab. The origin of the receptors is an adult with an advanced solid tumor such as melanoma, head and neck, liver or kidney cancer. Both conserved end residues are part of each CDR3. A D gene is named only where the DNA matches it firmly. Not every row has a clone size; where given, it reads once, few, many or a size class.

clone size,D gene,J gene,V gene,CDR3 protein,CDR3 DNA
.,TRBD2,TRBJ2-5,TRBV4-1,CASSRRFTGTSGRRRETQYF,TGCGCCAGCAGCCGAAGGTTTACCGGGACTAGCGGGAGACGTAGGGAGACCCAGTACTTC
.,.,TRBJ2-3,TRBV6-1,CASSENKAMSTDTQYF,TGTGCCAGCAGTGAAAATAAGGCGATGAGCACAGATACGCAGTATTTT
.,.,TRBJ2-5,TRBV5-1,CASSLGWRGRVQETQYF,TGCGCCAGCAGCTTGGGTTGGAGGGGACGAGTACAAGAGACCCAGTACTTC
.,.,TRBJ1-4,TRBV7-9,CASSLGAVTNEKLFF,TGTGCCAGCAGCTTAGGGGCCGTAACTAATGAAAAACTGTTTTTT
.,TRBD1,TRBJ2-4,TRBV15,CATSSDRDSKNIQYF,TGTGCCACCAGCAGTGACCGGGACAGCAAAAACATTCAGTACTTC
.,TRBD2,TRBJ2-7,TRBV4-2,CASSPSPSGSPSSYEQYF,TGTGCCAGCAGCCCCTCGCCTAGCGGGAGCCCTAGCTCCTACGAGCAGTACTTC
once,.,TRBJ2-7,TRBV6-5,CASQDYYEQYF,TGTGCCAGTCAGGATTACTACGAGCAGTACTTC
.,TRBD1,TRBJ1-4,TRBV4-3,CASSQEGTGDGEKLFF,TGCGCCAGCAGCCAAGAAGGGACAGGGGATGGTGAAAAACTGTTTTTT
.,TRBD2,TRBJ2-2,TRBV6-1,CASILAEKLTGELFF,TGTGCCAGCATCCTAGCGGAAAAACTCACCGGGGAGCTGTTTTTT
.,TRBD1,TRBJ2-7,TRBV28,CASSRGQGSIYEQYF,TGTGCCAGCAGTCGCGGACAGGGGTCTATCTACGAGCAGTACTTC
.,.,TRBJ2-1,TRBV7-9,CASSSSHGEQFF,TGTGCCAGCAGCTCTAGCCACGGTGAGCAGTTCTTC
.,.,TRBJ1-5,TRBV19,CARAVDKEIDQPQHF,TGTGCCAGGGCCGTGGACAAAGAAATAGATCAGCCCCAGCATTTT
few,.,TRBJ2-1,TRBV7-2,CASSEQFSSYNEQFF,TGTGCCAGCAGCGAGCAATTCAGCTCCTACAATGAGCAGTTCTTC
.,.,TRBJ2-2,TRBV7-9,CASSSRGLLVGELFF,TGTGCCAGCAGCTCCAGGGGCCTTCTTGTCGGGGAGCTGTTTTTT
.,.,TRBJ1-1,TRBV11-3,CASSLEGNTEAFF,TGTGCCAGCAGCCTCGAGGGGAACACTGAAGCTTTCTTT
.,.,TRBJ2-6,TRBV28,CASSHGSSGANVLTF,TGTGCCAGCAGCCACGGGAGCTCTGGGGCCAACGTCCTGACTTTC
.,.,TRBJ2-7,TRBV15,CATSFRVGPYEQYF,TGTGCCACCAGTTTTCGAGTGGGTCCCTACGAGCAGTACTTC
once,TRBD2,TRBJ2-5,TRBV9,CASSRTSGSWGTQYF,TGTGCCAGCTCACGGACTAGCGGGAGTTGGGGGACCCAGTACTTC
once,TRBD2,TRBJ2-2,TRBV7-2,CASSNSGRNGELFF,TGTGCCAGCAGCAATAGCGGGAGGAACGGGGAGCTGTTTTTT
.,.,TRBJ1-2,TRBV7-8,CASSFGTDYGYTF,TGTGCCAGCAGCTTCGGGACGGACTATGGCTACACCTTC